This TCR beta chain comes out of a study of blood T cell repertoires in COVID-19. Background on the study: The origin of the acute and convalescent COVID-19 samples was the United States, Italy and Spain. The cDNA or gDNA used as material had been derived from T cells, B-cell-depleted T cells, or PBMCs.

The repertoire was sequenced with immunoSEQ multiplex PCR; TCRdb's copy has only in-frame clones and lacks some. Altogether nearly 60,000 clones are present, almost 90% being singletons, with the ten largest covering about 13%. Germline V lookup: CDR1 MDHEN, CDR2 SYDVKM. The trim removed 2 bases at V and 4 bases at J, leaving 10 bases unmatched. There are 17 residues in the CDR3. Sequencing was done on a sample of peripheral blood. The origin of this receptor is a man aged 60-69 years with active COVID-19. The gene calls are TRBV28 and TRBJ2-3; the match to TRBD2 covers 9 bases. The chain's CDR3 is CASSLRASGMSADTQYF. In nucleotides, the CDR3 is TGTGCCAGCAGTTTAAGGGCTAGCGGGATGAGTGCAGATACGCAGTATTTT.